One and the same sample provided the 26 T cell receptor beta chains below, sequenced in a study of T cell responses to AZD1222 COVID-19 vaccine. Profiling relied on immunoSEQ multiplex PCR, and the TCRdb table lists in-frame clones only, not all of them. The repertoire consists of around 140,000 clones, with 90% occurring once and the leading ten covering 1.5% to 2%. This specimen consisted of peripheral blood, obtained on day 0 of AZD1222 vaccination. These receptors all stem from an adult in good health.

J is TRBJ2-7 and V is TRBV5-6, with 10 bases lining up with TRBD1. The CDR3 is 15 residues long. Germline CDR1 is SGHDT and CDR2 is YYEEEE. Trimming cost V 3 bases and J 0 bases; bases outside gene matches: 3. CDR3 sequence (DNA): TGTGCCAGCAGCTGGGGACAGGGGAGCTCCTACGAGCAGTACTTC. Translation gives CASSWGQGSSYEQYF.

This sequence joins TRBV19 and TRBJ2-7; TRBD2 agrees at 10 bases. This CDR3 region has 15 residues. Trimming removed 0 bases from V and 2 bases from J; junction bases left unmatched: 1. Germline CDR1 is LNHDA and CDR2 is SQIVND (reference sequence). CDR3 sequence reads: CASSIELAGTYEQYF. The CDR3 DNA follows: TGTGCCAGTAGTATAGAACTAGCGGGGACCTACGAGCAGTACTTC.

The chain employs TRBV19 and TRBJ1-4, with D tentatively TRBD1 (5 bases). V gave up 7 bases and J gave up 7 bases, with 16 bases separating them. In germline, CDR1 is LNHDA, CDR2 SQIVND (reference sequence). This CDR3 is built from 14 residues. As DNA, the CDR3 is TGTGCCAGTACCTCGAGGGGTTCGCGTGAAAAACTGTTTTTT. This gives the protein CASTSRGSREKLFF.

The chain joins TRBV2 to TRBJ1-6; D ambiguous. Trimming stripped 6 bases from V and 0 bases from J, with 6 bases between. Germline V gene data show CDR1 as SNHLY and CDR2 as FYNNEI. The CDR3 sequence is 14 residues long. The CDR3 here is CASRASSYNSPLHF. CDR3 in DNA: TGTGCCAGCAGGGCAAGCTCCTATAATTCACCCCTCCACTTT.

This clone was detected only a few times. The genes are TRBV5-4 and TRBJ2-7, with D perhaps matching TRBD1 or TRBD2 (5 bases each). This CDR3 comprises 15 residues. The V gene lost 4 bases and the J gene lost 0 bases, with 14 bases spanning the gap. Germline-derived CDR1 and CDR2 are SGHNT and YYREEE (reference sequence). CDR3 sequence: CASSAGTSSSYEQYF. The CDR3, as DNA: TGTGCCAGCAGCGCCGGGACCTCAAGCTCCTACGAGCAGTACTTC.

This chain connects TRBV14 to TRBJ1-3; D gene uncertain. CDR1 SGHDN and CDR2 FVKESK come from the germline V gene. Trimming removed 2 bases from V and 9 bases from J, with 11 bases in between. The CDR3 extends over 13 amino acids. CDR3 nucleotides: TGTGCCAGCAGCCAATCGGGGATACGCACCATATATTTT. Translation gives CASSQSGIRTIYF.

This clone was seen only once. This rearrangement joins TRBV15 to TRBJ2-5; TRBD2 agrees at 9 bases. This CDR3 contains 16 residues. V shed 6 bases, J shed 0 bases, and the junction held 8 bases outside the gene matches. Germline V gene sequence: CDR1 LNHNV, CDR2 YYDKDF (reference sequence). CDR3: CATRSRASGDQETQYF. CDR3 sequence (DNA): TGTGCCACCAGGAGTAGGGCTAGCGGGGACCAAGAGACCCAGTACTTC.

The V call is TRBV5-1, the J call TRBJ1-4; no clear D. The length of the CDR3 is 17 residues. The V and J ends lost 4 bases and 0 bases respectively, with 16 bases between them. Germline values: CDR1 SGHRS, CDR2 YFSETQ. CDR3 nucleotides: TGCGCCAGCAGCCTACTTCGGACTTCCGCAACTAATGAAAAACTGTTTTTT. It codes for CASSLLRTSATNEKLFF.

The chain uses TRBV4-1 and TRBJ1-5, with D tentatively TRBD1 (5 bases). The V gene lost 4 bases and the J gene lost 4 bases, with 14 bases spanning the gap. CDR1 is MGHRA, CDR2 YSYEKL, per germline. The CDR3 has 15 residues. The CDR3 sequence is CASSLNPGWNQPQHF. The CDR3 DNA follows: TGCGCCAGCAGCCTTAACCCAGGGTGGAATCAGCCCCAGCATTTT.

This clone was detected once. This chain connects TRBV6-2 or TRBV6-3 to TRBJ1-6; unclear D gene. Between the trimmed V and J ends, which lost 2 bases and 15 bases, there was a span of 14 bases. Germline-derived CDR1 and CDR2 are MNHEY and SVGEGT. The CDR3 totals 13 residues. The CDR3 coding sequence is TGTGCCAGCAGTTACGGCCAGTCACGGATCCTCCACTTT. Its protein product is CASSYGQSRILHF.

This clone appeared a single time. V is TRBV4-2 and J is TRBJ1-1; D is perhaps TRBD1 (6 bases). There are 13 residues in the CDR3. V shed 4 bases and J shed 5 bases, with 11 bases lying between them. The germline gives CDR1 LGHNA, CDR2 YNFKEQ. The CDR3 reads CASSRGQRTEAFF. CDR3 nucleotide sequence: TGTGCCAGCAGCCGGGGGCAAAGAACTGAAGCTTTCTTT.

The chain carries TRBV4-3 and TRBJ2-7; D tentatively fits TRBD1 or TRBD2 (6 bases each). From germline, CDR1 is LGHNA and CDR2 YSLEER. This CDR3 spans 15 amino acids. The V end lost 0 bases, the J end lost 6 bases, and 15 bases lay between the germline ends. CDR3 sequence (DNA): TGCGCCAGCAGCCAAGAACCACAGGGACTCGGCGAGCAGTACTTC. Amino acid sequence: CASSQEPQGLGEQYF.

A note on this clone: This CDR3 is also generated by other DNA sequences in the sample. This chain uses TRBV6-2 or TRBV6-3 with TRBJ2-1, with 7 bases fitting TRBD2. Trimming cost V 6 bases and J 4 bases; bases outside gene matches: 3. Per the germline V gene, CDR1 is MNHEY and CDR2 is SVGEGT. The CDR3 runs to 13 residues. The CDR3 DNA follows: TGTGCCAGCAGCCTAGCGGATTACAATGAGCAGTTCTTC. This encodes CASSLADYNEQFF.

This clone is a singleton in its sample. The chain has TRBV6-2 or TRBV6-3 and TRBJ1-2; D not resolved. There are 13 residues in the CDR3. V lost 4 bases to trimming and J lost 5 bases, with 11 bases between them. Germline V gives CDR1 MNHEY, CDR2 SVGEGT. CDR3 sequence reads: CASSFLTAYGYTF. The CDR3 DNA reads as TGTGCCAGCAGTTTCCTGACGGCATATGGCTACACCTTC.

The rearrangement joins TRBV12-5 to TRBJ2-7; D gene uncertain. The CDR3 has 15 residues. The V gene lost 3 bases and the J gene lost 3 bases, with 15 bases spanning the gap. Per the germline V gene, CDR1 is LGHNT and CDR2 is FRNRAP. The CDR3, as DNA: TGTGCTAGTGGTTTCCCGAGCTATTCGGTCTACGAGCAGTACTTC. This gives the protein CASGFPSYSVYEQYF.

This chain uses TRBV24-1 with TRBJ1-5; D not certain. V was clipped by 3 bases and J by 0 bases, with 11 bases between them. CDR3 length: 16 residues. CDR1 and CDR2 from the germline V gene are KGHDR and SFDVKD. CDR3 region: CATSDTTEYSNQPQHF. As DNA, the CDR3 is TGTGCCACCAGTGATACGACCGAGTATAGCAATCAGCCCCAGCATTTT.

The chain is built from TRBV10-3 and TRBJ2-7, with D unclear. Germline CDR1 ENHRY, CDR2 SYGVKD. The ends were cut back, 7 bases at V and 5 bases at J, with 9 bases in the middle. This CDR3 has 11 residues. The CDR3 loop is CAITLGDEQYF. In DNA form, the CDR3 reads TGTGCCATCACTCTGGGCGACGAGCAGTACTTC.

V and J are TRBV5-1 and TRBJ1-2; 11 bases are a match to TRBD1. Unmatched junction bases numbered 7, after V lost 5 bases and J lost 4 bases. Germline V lookup: CDR1 SGHRS, CDR2 YFSETQ. This CDR3 has 15 residues. CDR3 sequence: CASRPGQGDFYGYTF. In nucleotides, the CDR3 is TGCGCCAGCAGACCGGGACAGGGGGACTTCTATGGCTACACCTTC.

The J gene is TRBJ1-6, the V gene TRBV9; TRBD1 matches 7 bases. The trim removed 4 bases at V and 7 bases at J, leaving 8 bases unmatched. The CDR3 has 15 residues. CDR1 SGDLS and CDR2 YYNGEE come from the germline V gene. The CDR3 is CASSTTGTENSPLHF. CDR3 in DNA: TGTGCCAGCAGCACAACCGGGACAGAAAATTCACCCCTCCACTTT.

CDR3 coding DNA: TGCGCCAGCAGCTTGGCGGGGGGTACAGAGACCCAGTACTTC. Protein sequence: CASSLAGGTETQYF. V gene TRBV5-1 combines with J gene TRBJ2-5; 7 nucleotides align to TRBD2. Germline assignment: CDR1 SGHRS and CDR2 YFSETQ. This CDR3 has 14 residues. The V and J ends lost 0 bases and 4 bases, in that order; junction bases with no gene match: 3.

The gene calls are TRBV4-2 and TRBJ1-3, with D possibly matching TRBD1 (6 bases). V lost 0 bases and J lost 4, with 16 bases in between. CDR1 LGHNA and CDR2 YNFKEQ come from the germline V gene. This CDR3 has 17 amino acids. CDR3 DNA: TGTGCCAGCAGCCAAGATCAGGAGGGGGGGAACGGAAACACCATATATTTT. Translated, it gives CASSQDQEGGNGNTIYF.

The chain employs TRBV7-2 and TRBJ2-4, with D unresolved. The germline CDR1 and CDR2 sequences are SGHTA and FQGNSA. The V gene lost 6 bases and the J gene lost 2 bases, with 8 bases spanning the gap. The CDR3 is made up of 13 amino acids. This CDR3 reads CASSLESKNIQYF. Written as DNA, the CDR3 is TGTGCCAGCAGTCTAGAGTCCAAAAACATTCAGTACTTC.

The chain employs TRBV11-2 and TRBJ1-6; TRBD1 aligns across 7 bases. Germline V gene sequence: CDR1 SGHAT, CDR2 FQNNGV. The CDR3 loop spans 14 amino acids. V lost 5 bases to trimming and J lost 9 bases; unmatched junction nucleotides: 7. The CDR3 region is CASSPDRSISPLHF. The CDR3 DNA reads TGTGCCAGCAGCCCGGACAGGTCGATTTCACCCCTCCACTTT.

The chain links TRBV29-1 to TRBJ2-7, with D unresolved. V shed 1 base and J shed 6 bases, with 7 bases lying between them. The CDR3 has 11 amino acids. From germline, CDR1 is SQVTM and CDR2 ANQGSEA. CDR3: CSVEALGEQYF. The CDR3 nucleotides are TGCAGCGTTGAAGCCCTTGGCGAGCAGTACTTC.

The chain carries TRBV24-1 and TRBJ1-5; D uncertain. V was clipped by 4 bases and J by 2 bases, with 11 bases between them. The CDR3 loop spans 15 amino acids. CDR1 is KGHDR and CDR2 is SFDVKD in the germline V gene. CDR3 sequence reads: CATSEKGRGNQPQHF. CDR3 in DNA: TGTGCCACCAGTGAGAAGGGCCGGGGCAATCAGCCCCAGCATTTT.

V is TRBV29-1 and J is TRBJ1-2; D unresolved. Trimming took off 7 bases at V and 7 bases at J, with 22 bases between the two ends. The CDR3 covers 14 residues. CDR1 is SQVTM and CDR2 is ANQGSEA in the germline V gene. The CDR3 region has the DNA TGCAGCGCCTTGACGTGGCTAAGACCCCCTGGCTACACCTTC. Amino acids: CSALTWLRPPGYTF.